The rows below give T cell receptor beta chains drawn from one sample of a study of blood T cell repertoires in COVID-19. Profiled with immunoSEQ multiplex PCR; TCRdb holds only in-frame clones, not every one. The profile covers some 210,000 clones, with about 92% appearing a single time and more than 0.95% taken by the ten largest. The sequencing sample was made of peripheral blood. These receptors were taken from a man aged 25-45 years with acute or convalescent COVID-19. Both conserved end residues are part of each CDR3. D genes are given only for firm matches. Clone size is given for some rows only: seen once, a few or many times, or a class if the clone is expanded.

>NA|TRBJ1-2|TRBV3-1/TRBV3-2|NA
TGTGCCAGCAGTAATCGGGGCTATGGCTACACCTTC
CASSNRGYGYTF
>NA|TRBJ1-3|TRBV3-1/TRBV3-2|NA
TGTGCCAGCAGCCAAGCTAAACAGGGTCCTGGAAACACCATATATTTT
CASSQAKQGPGNTIYF
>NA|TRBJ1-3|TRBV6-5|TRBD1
TGTGCCAGCAGATCCAGGGGGCGCTCTGGAAACACCATATATTTT
CASRSRGRSGNTIYF
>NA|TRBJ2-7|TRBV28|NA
TGTGCCAGCAGCCCCCCCGCTCTAAACTCCTACGAGCAGTACTTC
CASSPPALNSYEQYF
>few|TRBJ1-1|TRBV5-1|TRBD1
TGCGCCAGCAGCTTCGTGGTTGGGACAGGGGGCACTGAAGCTTTCTTT
CASSFVVGTGGTEAFF
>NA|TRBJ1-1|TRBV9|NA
TGTGCCAGCAGCGTTGAAGCGGTCACTGAAGCTTTCTTT
CASSVEAVTEAFF
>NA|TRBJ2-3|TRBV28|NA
TGTGCCAGCAGTACCCCAACTGGACATGCTACGCAGTATTTT
CASSTPTGHATQYF
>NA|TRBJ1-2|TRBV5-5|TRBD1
TGTGCCAGTCACGCACAGGGGGCGCTTAGGCCCTACACCTTC
CASHAQGALRPYTF
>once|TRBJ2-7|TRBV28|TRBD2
TGTGCCAGCAGACCGGGACTAGCGGCCGAGCAGTACTTC
CASRPGLAAEQYF
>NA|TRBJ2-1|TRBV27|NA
TGTGCCAGCAGTTTAGCGGGTAGCTCCTACAATGAGCAGTTCTTC
CASSLAGSSYNEQFF
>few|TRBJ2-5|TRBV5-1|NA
TGCGCCAGCAGCTTGGTCCCGGAGTTGGAAGAGACCCAGTACTTC
CASSLVPELEETQYF
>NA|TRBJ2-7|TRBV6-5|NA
TGTGCCAGCATAGTTAGCTCCTACGAGCAGTACTTC
CASIVSSYEQYF
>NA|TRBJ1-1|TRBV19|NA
TGTGCCAGTAGTATCGTGGGGCTCGACACTGAAGCTTTCTTT
CASSIVGLDTEAFF
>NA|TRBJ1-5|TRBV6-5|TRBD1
TGTGCCAGCAGTTCGCTCGGGACAGGGCGCAGGGAGCCCCAGCATTTT
CASSSLGTGRREPQHF
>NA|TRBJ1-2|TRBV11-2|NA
TGTGCCAGCAGCCCCCGAGGAGGTCTTCGGGAGCATGGCTACACCTTC
CASSPRGGLREHGYTF
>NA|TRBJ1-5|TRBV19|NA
TGTGCCAGCCACGGGACTTACAATCAGCCCCAGCATTTT
CASHGTYNQPQHF
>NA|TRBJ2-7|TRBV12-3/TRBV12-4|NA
TGTGCCAGCAGTTTGGGCCAGAACGAGCAGTACTTC
CASSLGQNEQYF
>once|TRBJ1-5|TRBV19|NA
TGTGCCAGTAGTATCCGGGGTAGCAATCAGCCCCAGCATTTT
CASSIRGSNQPQHF
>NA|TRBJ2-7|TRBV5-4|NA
TGTGCCAGCAGCTTGGAGGGGCTTATTTACGAGCAGTACTTC
CASSLEGLIYEQYF
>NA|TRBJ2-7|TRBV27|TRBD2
TGTGCCAGCCGGTCGGCGGGAGGACTCTACGAGCAGTACTTC
CASRSAGGLYEQYF
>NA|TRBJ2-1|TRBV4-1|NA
TGCGCCAGCAGCGCACCGGGTACGTTCTCATACAATGAGCAGTTCTTC
CASSAPGTFSYNEQFF
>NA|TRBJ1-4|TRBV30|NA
TGTGCCGGTACACAGATTAATGAAAAACTGTTTTTT
CAGTQINEKLFF
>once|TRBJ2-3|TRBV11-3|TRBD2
TGTGCCAGCAGTCTGGGGGGGAGCACAGATACGCAGTATTTT
CASSLGGSTDTQYF
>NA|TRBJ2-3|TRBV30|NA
TGTGCCTGCGGGCCTCGGGCGGGGAGCACAGATACGCAGTATTTT
CACGPRAGSTDTQYF
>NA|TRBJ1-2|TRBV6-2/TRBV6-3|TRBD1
TGTGCCAGCAGTTACCCGCTGACAGGGGGACATACTAACTATGGCTACACCTTC
CASSYPLTGGHTNYGYTF
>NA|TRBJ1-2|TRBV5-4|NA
TGTGCCAGCAGCTTGGGGCAAAACTATGGCTACACCTTC
CASSLGQNYGYTF
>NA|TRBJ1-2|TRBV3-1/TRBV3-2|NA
TGTGCCAGCAGCCAAGGTCAGGGGATTGGGTATGGCTACACCTTC
CASSQGQGIGYGYTF
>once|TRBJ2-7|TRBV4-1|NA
TGCGCCAGCAGCCAACCGGTTCGGCAGAGCGACGAGCAGTACTTC
CASSQPVRQSDEQYF
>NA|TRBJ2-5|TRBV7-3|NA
TGTGCCAGCAGCTTACACCCCGGCGGTAAAGAGACCCAGTACTTC
CASSLHPGGKETQYF
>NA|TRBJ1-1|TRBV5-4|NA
TGTGCCAGCAGTCGGGGCGGGGTGAACACTGAAGCTTTCTTT
CASSRGGVNTEAFF
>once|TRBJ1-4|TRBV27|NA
TGTGCCAGCAGTTTATCGCGGGGGGGGACTAATGAAAAACTGTTTTTT
CASSLSRGGTNEKLFF
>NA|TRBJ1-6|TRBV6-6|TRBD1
TGTGCCAGCAGTCGATCCCGGGACAGGGCCCCCAATTCACCCCTCCACTTT
CASSRSRDRAPNSPLHF
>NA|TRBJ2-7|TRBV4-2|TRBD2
TGTGCCAGCAGCCATTTGGGACTAGCGGACTCCTACGAGCAGTACTTC
CASSHLGLADSYEQYF
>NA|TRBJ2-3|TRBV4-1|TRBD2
TGCGCCAGCAGCCGCACCGGGACTAGCGGAGCCACAGATACGCAGTATTTT
CASSRTGTSGATDTQYF
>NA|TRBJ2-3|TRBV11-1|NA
TGTGCCAGCAGGCTGCGGGACACAGATACGCAGTATTTT
CASRLRDTDTQYF
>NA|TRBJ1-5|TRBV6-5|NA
TGTGCCAGCAGAGCGACAGAGAATCAGCCCCAGCATTTT
CASRATENQPQHF
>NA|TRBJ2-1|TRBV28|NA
TGTGCCAGCTCCCGGGCGGGCTATGAGCAGTTCTTC
CASSRAGYEQFF
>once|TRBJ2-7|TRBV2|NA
TGTGCCAGCAGTGGTCAGGGCAGCCACGAGCAGTACTTC
CASSGQGSHEQYF
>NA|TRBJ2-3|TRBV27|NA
TGTGCCAGCAGTACTGCTGGGCCCACAGATACGCAGTATTTT
CASSTAGPTDTQYF
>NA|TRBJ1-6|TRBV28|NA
TGTGCCAGCGGCCCGACGGGAGATTCACCCCTCCACTTT
CASGPTGDSPLHF
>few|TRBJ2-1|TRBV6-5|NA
TGTGCCAGCAGTCCACAGGGGAGGAATGAGCAGTTCTTC
CASSPQGRNEQFF
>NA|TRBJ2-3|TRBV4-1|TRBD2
TGCGCCAGCAGCCAAGTAGCGGGTACTAGCACAGATACGCAGTATTTT
CASSQVAGTSTDTQYF
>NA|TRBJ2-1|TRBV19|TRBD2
TGTGCCAGTACCGACGGGGGGTTTTACTACAATGAGCAGTTCTTC
CASTDGGFYYNEQFF